These 19 T cell receptor beta chains share one sample of origin, sequenced in a study of early stage breast cancer tumors. Profiled with immunoSEQ multiplex PCR; TCRdb holds only in-frame clones, not every one. The table lists 20,000 to 25,000 clones, 76% of them singletons. Input material: blood. The receptors were sampled from a person between 55 and 70 years old with breast cancer.

The rearrangement joins TRBV9 to TRBJ1-3; maybe TRBD1 (5 bases). V lost 0 bases to trimming and J lost 2 bases, with 15 bases between them. Per germline, CDR1 SGDLS and CDR2 YYNGEE. This CDR3 is built from 17 residues. The CDR3 loop is CASSVAMGGGAGNTIYF. In DNA, the CDR3 is TGTGCCAGCAGCGTAGCTATGGGGGGGGGTGCTGGAAACACCATATATTTT. Drawing the rest from reference TRBV9 and TRBJ1-3, the complete variable domain is DSGVTQTPKHLITATGQRVTLRCSPRSGDLSVYWYQQSLDQGLQFLIQYYNGEERAKGNILERFSAQQFPDLHSELNLSSLELGDSALYFCASSVAMGGGAGNTIYFGEGSWLTVV.

The table lists this clone with a count of one. This sample includes further DNA sequences coding for the same CDR3. V is TRBV2 and J is TRBJ1-2, with TRBD1 matching over 9 bases. Losses at the gene ends were 0 bases for V and 5 bases for J; bases not matched to a gene: 7. CDR1 is SNHLY and CDR2 is FYNNEI in the germline V gene. This CDR3 has 16 amino acids. CDR3 bases: TGTGCCAGCAGTGAAGCCTGGGACAGGGTAAAATATGGCTACACCTTC. This gives the protein CASSEAWDRVKYGYTF.

V is TRBV30 and J is TRBJ2-7; 11 bases map to TRBD1. Germline trimming cut 0 bases from V and 0 bases from J; bases unmatched to any gene: 4. Germline V gene sequence: CDR1 GTSNPN, CDR2 SVGIG (reference sequence). The CDR3 covers 16 residues. The CDR3 nucleotides are TGTGCCTGGAGTGTATGGGGACAGGGGGGCTCCTACGAGCAGTACTTC. Protein sequence: CAWSVWGQGGSYEQYF.

The chain employs TRBV2 and TRBJ2-1; maybe TRBD2 (6 bases). The V gene's germline CDR1 is SNHLY and CDR2 FYNNEI. V was cut by 8 bases and J by 0 bases, with 11 bases left in between. The CDR3 loop spans 14 amino acids. The CDR3 bases are TGTGCCAGCCGGGGACTTTACTCCTACAATGAGCAGTTCTTC. It encodes CASRGLYSYNEQFF.

The chain is built from TRBV11-3 and TRBJ2-1, with 13 bases lining up with TRBD2. V trimming: 5 bases; J trimming: 3 bases; junction bases outside the gene matches: 4. CDR1 is SGHNT and CDR2 is YENEEA in the germline V gene. This CDR3 spans 16 amino acids. The CDR3 sequence: CASSPTSGGVYNEQFF. The CDR3 DNA sequence: TGTGCCAGCAGCCCAACTAGCGGGGGGGTCTACAATGAGCAGTTCTTC.

The rearrangement links TRBV5-1 to TRBJ2-3; 7 bases are a match to TRBD2. CDR3 length: 15 amino acids. Per the germline V gene, CDR1 is SGHRS and CDR2 is YFSETQ. The trim removed 0 bases at V and 2 bases at J, leaving 3 bases unmatched. This chain's CDR3 is CASSLDLAVTDTQYF. The CDR3 nucleotides are TGCGCCAGCAGCTTGGACCTAGCGGTCACAGATACGCAGTATTTT.

The chain is built from TRBV18 and TRBJ1-5; D gene unclear. The CDR3 spans 14 residues. Trimming removed 3 bases at V and 5 bases at J, with 11 bases between. The germline V gene encodes CDR1 KGHSH and CDR2 LQKENI. CDR3 DNA: TGTGCCAGCTCACCGGGTGGGAGCTATCAGCCCCAGCATTTT. Its translation: CASSPGGSYQPQHF.

The chain uses TRBV2 and TRBJ2-1; D might be TRBD1 or TRBD2, each matching 7 bases. Germline lookup yields CDR1 SNHLY and CDR2 FYNNEI. The CDR3 length is 17 residues. V was trimmed by 6 bases and J by 3 bases, leaving 21 bases between them. The CDR3 spells CASSAEGAGALYNEQFF. The CDR3 DNA sequence: TGTGCCAGCAGCGCAGAGGGGGCGGGGGCGCTCTACAATGAGCAGTTCTTC.

The V and J genes are TRBV7-8 and TRBJ2-3, with D perhaps matching TRBD1 (6 bases). The V and J ends lost 2 bases and 3 bases respectively, with 6 bases between them. The CDR3 consists of 13 residues. Looked up from germline, CDR1 is SGHVS and CDR2 is FQNEAQ. The CDR3 region is CASSLTGTDTQYF. DNA of the CDR3: TGTGCCAGCAGCTTAACAGGGACAGATACGCAGTATTTT. Variable domain in full (rest from reference TRBV7-8 and TRBJ2-3): GAGVSQSPRYKVAKRGQDVALRCDPISGHVSLFWYQQALGQGPEFLTYFQNEAQLDKSGLPSDRFFAERPEGSVSTLKIQRTQQEDSAVYLCASSLTGTDTQYFGPGTRLTVL.

This chain links TRBV10-2 with TRBJ2-7; no clear D. Germline CDR1 and CDR2: WSHSY and SAAADI. The CDR3 runs 11 residues. The germline V and J ends were trimmed by 3 bases and 3 bases, with 3 bases remaining between them. The CDR3 bases are TGCGCCAGCAGTGACTTCTACGAGCAGTACTTC. It translates to CASSDFYEQYF.

The CDR3 DNA is TGCGCCAGCAGCTTGGAAGGCGGCACAGATACGCAGTATTTT. This sequence encodes CASSLEGGTDTQYF. This chain uses TRBV5-1 with TRBJ2-3; no clear D. CDR3 length: 14 amino acids. V lost 0 bases and J 1 base, leaving 6 bases between the germline ends. CDR1 and CDR2 (germline): SGHRS, YFSETQ.

This chain uses TRBV5-1 with TRBJ2-1; TRBD2 might be the D (7 bases). The V gene's germline CDR1 is SGHRS and CDR2 YFSETQ. V shed 4 bases and J shed 8 bases, with 16 bases lying between them. This CDR3 is built from 14 residues. In DNA form, the CDR3 reads TGCGCCAGCAGCCGGTCTGGCGGGGGCGATGAGCAGTTCTTC. Translated, it gives CASSRSGGGDEQFF.

This clone was seen a handful of times. The chain has TRBV2 and TRBJ1-6, with D tentatively TRBD1 (6 bases). Trimming shortened V by 9 bases and J by 8 bases, and 14 bases separated the two germline ends. CDR3 length: 13 residues. Germline lookup yields CDR1 SNHLY and CDR2 FYNNEI. The CDR3 DNA reads as TGTGCCAGACAGGGCCAGGGAGATTCACCCCTCCACTTT. Its protein is CARQGQGDSPLHF.

The chain links TRBV5-1 to TRBJ1-4; TRBD1 matches at 9 bases. In germline, CDR1 is SGHRS, CDR2 YFSETQ. This CDR3 spans 15 amino acids. Unmatched junction bases numbered 8, after V lost 4 bases and J lost 7 bases. The CDR3 reads CASSPLQGAAEKLFF. CDR3 bases: TGCGCCAGCAGCCCTTTACAGGGGGCGGCTGAAAAACTGTTTTTT.

J is TRBJ2-7 and V is TRBV25-1; 12 bases match TRBD2. CDR1 is MGHDK and CDR2 is SYGVNS in the germline V gene. The V and J ends lost 3 bases and 7 bases, in that order; junction bases with no gene match: 7. This CDR3 region has 15 residues. The CDR3 bases are TGTGCCAGCAGTGAGCGACTAGCGGGAGATGGGGAGCAGTACTTC. Translation: CASSERLAGDGEQYF.

V usage is TRBV9 and J usage is TRBJ2-3, with D perhaps matching TRBD2 (6 bases). This CDR3 comprises 15 residues. Germline V gene sequence: CDR1 SGDLS, CDR2 YYNGEE. V dropped 4 bases and J dropped 0 bases, with 12 bases sitting between them. The CDR3 sequence is CASSPLGRSTDTQYF. The CDR3 bases are TGTGCCAGCAGCCCTCTCGGGAGAAGCACAGATACGCAGTATTTT.

The J gene is TRBJ2-7, the V gene TRBV6-1, with a possible D match to TRBD2 (6 bases). The germline V and J ends were trimmed by 2 bases and 0 bases, with 11 bases remaining between them. The CDR3 is 15 amino acids. The germline gives CDR1 MNHNS, CDR2 SASEGT. The CDR3 coding sequence is TGTGCCAGCAGTGAATCTGCGGGGTCCTCCTACGAGCAGTACTTC. It specifies CASSESAGSSYEQYF.

The chain employs TRBV19 and TRBJ1-5; D call uncertain. The CDR3 loop spans 13 amino acids. From germline, CDR1 is LNHDA and CDR2 SQIVND (reference sequence). Trimming removed 6 bases at V and 6 bases at J, with 12 bases between. CDR3 region: CASRINGPQPQHF. CDR3 sequence (DNA): TGTGCCAGTAGGATCAACGGGCCTCAGCCCCAGCATTTT.

The V call is TRBV30, the J call TRBJ2-3, with 7 bases lining up with TRBD2. Trimming at V came to 0 bases and at J to 2 bases, leaving 5 bases not matched to a gene. This CDR3 comprises 15 residues. Germline V gene sequence: CDR1 GTSNPN, CDR2 SVGIG (reference sequence). This chain's CDR3 is CAWSVPGTNTDTQYF. The CDR3, as DNA: TGTGCCTGGAGTGTACCCGGGACTAACACAGATACGCAGTATTTT.